This TCR beta chain was found in a study of T-cell memory formation after mild COVID-19. In TCRdb, the 5' RACE reads were re-called with MiXCR into one record per CDR3 protein. Found here are some 180,000 distinct CDR3 sequences, approximately 18% of them singletons; the top ten hold 3% to 4%. This clonotype was found a few times. This CDR3 spans 13 amino acids. V was shortened by 5 bases and J by 0 bases, with 7 bases between the two germline ends. Germline loops: CDR1 MNHEY, CDR2 SVGAGI. Sequenced: PBMCs or a T cell subset sorted from them (not recorded which). The rearrangement joins TRBV6-5 to TRBJ1-2; unclear D gene. The TCR was taken from a man younger than 30 who had mild COVID-19 (a few samples of this study predate the infection). Cell type and time point are not known. CDR3 sequence reads: CASSPQANYGYTF. The CDR3 DNA is TGTGCCAGCAGTCCGCAGGCTAACTATGGCTACACCTTC.